This T cell receptor (beta chain) was recorded in a study of T-cell reconstitution after alpha-beta-depleted transplantation in children. This clonotype was detected ten times or more. Its antigen remains unidentified. Germline CDR1 reads SGHVS; CDR2 reads FQNEAQ. This CDR3 contains 14 residues. Trimming took off 3 bases at V and 4 bases at J, with 7 bases between the two ends. Preparation of the TCRbeta library used unique molecular identifiers. Each CDR3 protein is one row after TCRdb ran MiXCR on the PCR reads. This table holds over 25,000 distinct CDR3 sequences, 15% to 20% found once. Study-wide results and caveats: After transplant, high TCRbeta diversity at day 60 in some patients arose from surviving recipient T cells and thymic progenitors.

The clonotype originates from a male patient between 2 and 10 years old who had a stem cell transplant for acute lymphoblastic leukemia, so the T cells may come from the graft donor. This rearrangement joins TRBV7-8 to TRBJ1-6, with unresolved D. Material: PBMCs, mostly from graft donor cells, obtained 60 days after TCRalphabeta/CD19-depleted stem cell transplant. The CDR3 is CASSFHSYNSPLHF. CDR3 sequence (DNA): TGTGCCAGCAGCTTTCACAGTTATAATTCACCCCTCCACTTT.